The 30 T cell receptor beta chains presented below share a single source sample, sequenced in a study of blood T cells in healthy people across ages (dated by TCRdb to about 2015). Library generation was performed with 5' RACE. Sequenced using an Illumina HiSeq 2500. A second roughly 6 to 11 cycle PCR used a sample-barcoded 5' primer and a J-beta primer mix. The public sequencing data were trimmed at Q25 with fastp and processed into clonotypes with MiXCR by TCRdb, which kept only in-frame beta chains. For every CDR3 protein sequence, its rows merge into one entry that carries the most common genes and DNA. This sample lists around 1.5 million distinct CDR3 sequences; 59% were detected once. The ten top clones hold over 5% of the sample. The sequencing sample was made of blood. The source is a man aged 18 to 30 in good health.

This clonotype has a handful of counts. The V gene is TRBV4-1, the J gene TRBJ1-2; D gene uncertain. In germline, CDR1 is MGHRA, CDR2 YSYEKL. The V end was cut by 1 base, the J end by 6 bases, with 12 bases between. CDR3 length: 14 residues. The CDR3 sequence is CASSQVAQVNGYTF. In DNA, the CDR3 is TGCGCCAGCAGCCAAGTAGCCCAGGTTAATGGCTACACCTTC.

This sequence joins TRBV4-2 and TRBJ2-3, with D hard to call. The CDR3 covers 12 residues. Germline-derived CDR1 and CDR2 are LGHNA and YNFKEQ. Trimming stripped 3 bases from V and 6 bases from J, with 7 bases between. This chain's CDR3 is CASSQGHDTQYF. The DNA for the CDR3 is TGTGCCAGCAGCCAGGGCCATGATACGCAGTATTTT.

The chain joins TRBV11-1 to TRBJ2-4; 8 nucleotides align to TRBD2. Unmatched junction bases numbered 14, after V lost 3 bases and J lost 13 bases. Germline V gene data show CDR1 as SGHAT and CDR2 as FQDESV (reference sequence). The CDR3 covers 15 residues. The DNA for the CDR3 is TGTGCCAGCAGCTTCGCACGAGCGGGAGAATGGGAGCAGTACTTC. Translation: CASSFARAGEWEQYF.

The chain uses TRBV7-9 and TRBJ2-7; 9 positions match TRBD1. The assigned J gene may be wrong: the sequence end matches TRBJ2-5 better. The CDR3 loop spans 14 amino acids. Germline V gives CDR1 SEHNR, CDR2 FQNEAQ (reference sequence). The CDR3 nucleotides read TGTGCCAGCATACGGGACAGGGTTGAAGAGACCCAGTACTTC. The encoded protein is CASIRDRVEETQYF.

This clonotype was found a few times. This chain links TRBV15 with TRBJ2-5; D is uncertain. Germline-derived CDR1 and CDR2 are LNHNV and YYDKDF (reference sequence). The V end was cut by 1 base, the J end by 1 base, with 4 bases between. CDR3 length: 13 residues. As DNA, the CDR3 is TGTGCCACCAGCAGAGTCCCCCAAGAGACCCAGTACTTC. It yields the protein CATSRVPQETQYF.

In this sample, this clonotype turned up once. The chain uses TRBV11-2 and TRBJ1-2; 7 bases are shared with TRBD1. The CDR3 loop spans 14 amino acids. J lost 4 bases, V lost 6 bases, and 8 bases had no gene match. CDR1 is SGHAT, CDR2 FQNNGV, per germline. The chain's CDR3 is CASSYKGQSYGYTF. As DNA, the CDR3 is TGTGCCAGCAGTTACAAGGGACAGAGCTATGGCTACACCTTC.

The CDR3 DNA reads as TGTGCCAGCACTAACCTGGCTAGCGGTTACAATGAGCAGTACTTC. Its protein is CASTNLASGYNEQYF. This sequence joins TRBV27 and TRBJ2-1, with 7 bases matching TRBD2. The J call may be in error: the DNA end matches TRBJ2-7 better. The germline CDR1 and CDR2 sequences are MNHEY and SMNVEV (reference sequence). The CDR3 consists of 15 residues.

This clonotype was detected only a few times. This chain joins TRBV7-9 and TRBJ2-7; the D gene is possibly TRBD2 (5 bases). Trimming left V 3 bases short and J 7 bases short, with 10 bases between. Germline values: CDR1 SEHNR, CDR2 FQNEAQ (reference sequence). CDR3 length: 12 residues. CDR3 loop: CASSLGRREQYF. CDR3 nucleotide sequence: TGTGCCAGCAGCTTGGGTCGGAGGGAGCAGTACTTC.

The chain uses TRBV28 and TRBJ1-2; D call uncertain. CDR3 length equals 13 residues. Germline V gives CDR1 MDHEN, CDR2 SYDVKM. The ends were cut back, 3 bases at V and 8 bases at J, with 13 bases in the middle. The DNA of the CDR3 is TGTGCCAGCAGTTTGGAGCACAAAGTAGGCTACACCTTC. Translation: CASSLEHKVGYTF.

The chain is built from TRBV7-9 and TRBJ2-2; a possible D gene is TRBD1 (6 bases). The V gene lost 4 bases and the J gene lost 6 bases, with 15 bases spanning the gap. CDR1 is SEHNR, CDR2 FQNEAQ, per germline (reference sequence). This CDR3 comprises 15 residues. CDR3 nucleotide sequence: TGTGCCAGCAGCTGCCAACAGGGAAGGTCCGGGGAGCTGTTTTTT. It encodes CASSCQQGRSGELFF.

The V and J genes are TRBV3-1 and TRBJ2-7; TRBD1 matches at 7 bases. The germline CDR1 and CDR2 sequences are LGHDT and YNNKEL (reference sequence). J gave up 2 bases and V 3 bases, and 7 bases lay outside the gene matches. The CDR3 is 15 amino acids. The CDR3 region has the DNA TGTGCCAGCAGCCAGGGACAGCCTGCAACCTACGAGCAGTACTTC. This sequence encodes CASSQGQPATYEQYF.

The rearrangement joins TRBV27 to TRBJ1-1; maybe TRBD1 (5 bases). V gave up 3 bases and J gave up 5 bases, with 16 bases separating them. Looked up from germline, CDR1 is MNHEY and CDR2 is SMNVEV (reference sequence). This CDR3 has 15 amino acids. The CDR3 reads CASSLGEGRRTEAFF. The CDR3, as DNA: TGTGCCAGCAGTTTGGGGGAGGGGAGAAGGACTGAAGCTTTCTTT.

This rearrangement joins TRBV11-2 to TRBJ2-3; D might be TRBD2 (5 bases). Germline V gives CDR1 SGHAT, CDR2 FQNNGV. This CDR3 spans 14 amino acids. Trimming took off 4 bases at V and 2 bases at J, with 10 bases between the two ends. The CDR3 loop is CASSSRDYTDTQYF. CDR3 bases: TGTGCCAGCAGCTCCCGTGACTACACAGATACGCAGTATTTT.

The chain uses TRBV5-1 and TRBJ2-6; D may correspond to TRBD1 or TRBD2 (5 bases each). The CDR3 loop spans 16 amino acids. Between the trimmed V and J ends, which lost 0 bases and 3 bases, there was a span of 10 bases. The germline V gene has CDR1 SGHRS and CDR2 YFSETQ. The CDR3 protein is CASSLAWGYGANVLTF. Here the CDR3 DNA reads TGCGCCAGCAGCTTGGCCTGGGGGTATGGGGCCAACGTCCTGACTTTC.

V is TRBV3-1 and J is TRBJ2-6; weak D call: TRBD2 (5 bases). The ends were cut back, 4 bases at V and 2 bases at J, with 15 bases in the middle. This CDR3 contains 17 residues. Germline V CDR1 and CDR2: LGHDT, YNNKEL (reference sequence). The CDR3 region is CASSPTSHQPGANVLTF. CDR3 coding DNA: TGTGCCAGCAGCCCAACTAGTCATCAACCTGGGGCCAACGTCCTGACTTTC.

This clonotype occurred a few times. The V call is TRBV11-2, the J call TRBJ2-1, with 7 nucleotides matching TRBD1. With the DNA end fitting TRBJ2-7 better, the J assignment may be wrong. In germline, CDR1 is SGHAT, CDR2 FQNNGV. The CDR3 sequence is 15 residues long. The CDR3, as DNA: TGTGCCAGCAGCTTATACCGGGACAGATCCTACGAGCAGTACTTC. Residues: CASSLYRDRSYEQYF.

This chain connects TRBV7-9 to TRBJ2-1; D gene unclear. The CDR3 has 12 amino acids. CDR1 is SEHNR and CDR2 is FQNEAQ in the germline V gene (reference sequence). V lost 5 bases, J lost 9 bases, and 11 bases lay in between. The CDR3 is CASSHGTGEQFF. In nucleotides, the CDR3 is TGTGCCAGCAGCCACGGAACGGGTGAGCAGTTCTTC.

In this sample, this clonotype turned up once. The CDR3 reads CASSDTEDDTDTQYF. The CDR3 coding sequence is TGCGCCAGCAGCGACACAGAAGACGATACAGATACGCAGTATTTT. V and J are TRBV5-1 and TRBJ2-3; no reliable D call. The V end was cut by 4 bases, the J end by 3 bases, with 15 bases between. The CDR3 is made up of 15 amino acids. Germline CDR1 and CDR2: SGHRS and YFSETQ.

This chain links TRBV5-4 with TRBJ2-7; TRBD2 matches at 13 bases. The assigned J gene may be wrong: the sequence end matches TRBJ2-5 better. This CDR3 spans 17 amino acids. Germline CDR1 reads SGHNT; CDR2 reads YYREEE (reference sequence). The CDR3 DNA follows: TGTGCCAGCAGCTTGCGACTAGCGGGGGGTAAGGGAGAGACCCAGTACTTC. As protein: CASSLRLAGGKGETQYF.

The CDR3 DNA follows: TGTGCCAGCAGATTAACCTTGGACAGGGTAAACCAAGAGACCCAGTACTTC. It encodes CASRLTLDRVNQETQYF. V gene TRBV2 combines with J gene TRBJ2-5; 8 positions agree with TRBD1. This CDR3 contains 17 residues. V trimming: 6 bases; J trimming: 0 bases; junction bases outside the gene matches: 12. The germline gives CDR1 SNHLY, CDR2 FYNNEI.

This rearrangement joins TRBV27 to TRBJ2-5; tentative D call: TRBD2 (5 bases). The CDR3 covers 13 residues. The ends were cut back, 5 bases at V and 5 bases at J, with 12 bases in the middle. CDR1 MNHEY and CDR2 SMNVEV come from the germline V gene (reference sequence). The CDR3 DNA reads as TGTGCCAGCAGTCCCTTGGGCGGGGAGACCCAGTACTTC. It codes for CASSPLGGETQYF.

In nucleotides, the CDR3 is TGTGCCAGCAGCTTGGGACGACAGTTCTTC. Translating it yields CASSLGRQFF. The V call is TRBV12-3 or TRBV12-4, the J call TRBJ2-1, with D perhaps assigned TRBD1 or TRBD2 (5 bases each). The CDR3 consists of 10 residues. Trimming removed 6 bases at V and 13 bases at J, with 10 bases between.

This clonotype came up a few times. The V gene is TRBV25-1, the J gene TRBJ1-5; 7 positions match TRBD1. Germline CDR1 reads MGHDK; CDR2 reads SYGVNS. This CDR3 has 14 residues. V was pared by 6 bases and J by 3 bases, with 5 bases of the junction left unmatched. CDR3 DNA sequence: TGTGCCAGCAGAGAACAGGGGTACAATCAGCCCCAGCATTTT. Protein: CASREQGYNQPQHF.

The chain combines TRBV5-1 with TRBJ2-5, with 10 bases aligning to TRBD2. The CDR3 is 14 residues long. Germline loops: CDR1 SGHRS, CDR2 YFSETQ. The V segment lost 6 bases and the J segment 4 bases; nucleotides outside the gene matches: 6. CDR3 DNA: TGCGCCAGCAATCAGCGGGAGGGCCGAGAGACCCAGTACTTC. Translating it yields CASNQREGRETQYF.

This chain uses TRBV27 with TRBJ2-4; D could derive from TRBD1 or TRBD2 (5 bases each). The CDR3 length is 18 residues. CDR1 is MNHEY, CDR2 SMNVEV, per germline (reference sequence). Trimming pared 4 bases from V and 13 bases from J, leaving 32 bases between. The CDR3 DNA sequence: TGTGCCAGCAGTTCGGACCCCCGGAGCGTGAGCCTGAAAGGGGAGCAGTACTTC. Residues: CASSSDPRSVSLKGEQYF.

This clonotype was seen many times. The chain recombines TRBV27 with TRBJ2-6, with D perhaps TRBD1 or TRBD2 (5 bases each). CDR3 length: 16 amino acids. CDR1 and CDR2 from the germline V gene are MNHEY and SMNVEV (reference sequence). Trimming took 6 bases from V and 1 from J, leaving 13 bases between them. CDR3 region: CASSAGEGSGANVLTF. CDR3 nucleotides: TGTGCCAGCAGCGCGGGCGAGGGGTCTGGGGCCAACGTCCTGACTTTC.

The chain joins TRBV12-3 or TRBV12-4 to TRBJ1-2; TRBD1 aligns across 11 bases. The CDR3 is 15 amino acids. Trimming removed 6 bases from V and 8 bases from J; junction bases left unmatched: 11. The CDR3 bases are TGTGCCAGCAGCGAGGACAGGGGGCTAAGAGAAGGCTACACCTTC. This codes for CASSEDRGLREGYTF.

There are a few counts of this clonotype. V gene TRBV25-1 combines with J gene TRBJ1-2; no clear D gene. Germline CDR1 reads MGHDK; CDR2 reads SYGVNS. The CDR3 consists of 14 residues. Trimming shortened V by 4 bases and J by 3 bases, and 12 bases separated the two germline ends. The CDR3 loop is CASSGDGGDYGYTF. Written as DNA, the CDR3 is TGTGCCAGCAGTGGGGATGGAGGCGACTATGGCTACACCTTC.

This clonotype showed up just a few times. This chain's CDR3 is CASSQDMDVVTDTQYF. The CDR3 bases are TGCGCCAGCAGCCAAGATATGGACGTGGTCACAGATACGCAGTATTTT. The chain has TRBV4-3 and TRBJ2-3; D is uncertain. Germline V lookup: CDR1 LGHNA, CDR2 YSLEER. This CDR3 has 16 residues. With 0 bases removed from V and 2 bases from J, the gap between germline ends came to 12 bases.

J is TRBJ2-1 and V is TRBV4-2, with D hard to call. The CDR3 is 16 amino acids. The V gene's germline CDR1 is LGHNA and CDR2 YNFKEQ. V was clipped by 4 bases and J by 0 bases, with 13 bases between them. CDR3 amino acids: CASSRDPSSSYNEQFF. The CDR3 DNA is TGTGCCAGCAGCCGTGACCCCAGTAGCTCCTACAATGAGCAGTTCTTC.